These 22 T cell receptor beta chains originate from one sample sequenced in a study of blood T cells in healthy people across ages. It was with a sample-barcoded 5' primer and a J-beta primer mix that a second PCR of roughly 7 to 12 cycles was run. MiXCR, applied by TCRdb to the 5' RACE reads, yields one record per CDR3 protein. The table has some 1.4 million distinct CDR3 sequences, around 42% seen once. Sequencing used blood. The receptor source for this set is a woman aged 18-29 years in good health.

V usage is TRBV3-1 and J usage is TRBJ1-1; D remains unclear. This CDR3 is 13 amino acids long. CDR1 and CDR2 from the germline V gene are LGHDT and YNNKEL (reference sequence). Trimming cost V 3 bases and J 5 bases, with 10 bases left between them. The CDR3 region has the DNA TGTGCCAGCAGCCAGCTCTGGAGAACTGAAGCTTTCTTT. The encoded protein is CASSQLWRTEAFF.

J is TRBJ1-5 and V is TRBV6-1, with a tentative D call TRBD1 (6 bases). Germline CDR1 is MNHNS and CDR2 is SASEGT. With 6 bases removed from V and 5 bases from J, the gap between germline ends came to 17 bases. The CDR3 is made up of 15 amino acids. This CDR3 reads CASRSWGGGYQPQHF. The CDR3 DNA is TGTGCCAGCAGGTCCTGGGGGGGGGGCTATCAGCCCCAGCATTTT.

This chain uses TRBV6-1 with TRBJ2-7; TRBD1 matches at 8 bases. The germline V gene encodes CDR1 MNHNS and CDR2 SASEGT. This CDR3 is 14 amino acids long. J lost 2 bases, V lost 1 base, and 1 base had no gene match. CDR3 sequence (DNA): TGTGCCAGCAGTGAAGTACAGGGGGCCTACGAGCAGTACTTC. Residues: CASSEVQGAYEQYF.

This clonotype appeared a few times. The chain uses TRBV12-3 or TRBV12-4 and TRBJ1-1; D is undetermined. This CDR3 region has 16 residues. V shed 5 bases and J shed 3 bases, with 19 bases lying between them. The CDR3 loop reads CASSPGESARYTEAFF. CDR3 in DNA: TGTGCCAGCAGTCCCGGTGAATCGGCGCGGTACACTGAAGCTTTCTTT.

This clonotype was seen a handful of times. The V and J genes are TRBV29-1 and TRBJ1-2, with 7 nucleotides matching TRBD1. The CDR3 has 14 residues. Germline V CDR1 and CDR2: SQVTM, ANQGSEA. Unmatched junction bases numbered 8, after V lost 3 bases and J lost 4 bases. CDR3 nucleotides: TGCAGCGTTGATAATTCAGGGGGTGGCTATGGCTACACCTTC. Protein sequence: CSVDNSGGGYGYTF.

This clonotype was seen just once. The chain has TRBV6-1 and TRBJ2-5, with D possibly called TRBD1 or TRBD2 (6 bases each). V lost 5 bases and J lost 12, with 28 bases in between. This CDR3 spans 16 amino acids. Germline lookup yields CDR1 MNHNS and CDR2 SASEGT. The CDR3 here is CASSPSRGAKGCWEYF. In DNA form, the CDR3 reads TGTGCCAGCAGTCCGTCGAGGGGGGCAAAAGGGTGTTGGGAGTACTTC.

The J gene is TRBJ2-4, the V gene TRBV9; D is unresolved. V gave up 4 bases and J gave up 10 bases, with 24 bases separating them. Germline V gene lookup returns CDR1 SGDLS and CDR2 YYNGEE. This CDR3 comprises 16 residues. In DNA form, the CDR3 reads TGTGCCAGCAGCACCACGCAAGGGAACCTCGGTACGATTCAGTACTTC. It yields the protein CASSTTQGNLGTIQYF.

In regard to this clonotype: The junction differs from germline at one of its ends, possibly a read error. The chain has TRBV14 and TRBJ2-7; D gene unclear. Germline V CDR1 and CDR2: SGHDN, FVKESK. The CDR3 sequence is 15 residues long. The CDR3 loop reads CASARSGSGSYEQYF. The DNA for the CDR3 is TGTGCCAGCGCCCGTTCCGGCAGTGGGTCCTATGAGCAGTACTTC.

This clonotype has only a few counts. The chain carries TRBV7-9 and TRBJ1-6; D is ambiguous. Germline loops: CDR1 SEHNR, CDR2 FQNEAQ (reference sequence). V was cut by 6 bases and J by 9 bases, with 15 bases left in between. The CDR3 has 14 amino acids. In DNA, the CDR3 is TGTGCCAGCAGTCCCTTGAGTCCAGGTTCACCCCTCCACTTT. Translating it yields CASSPLSPGSPLHF.

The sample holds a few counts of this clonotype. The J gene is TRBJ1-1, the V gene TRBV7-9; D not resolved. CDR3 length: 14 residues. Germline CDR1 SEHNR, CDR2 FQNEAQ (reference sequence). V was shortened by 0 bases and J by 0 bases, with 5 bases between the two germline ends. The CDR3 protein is CASSLAAVNTEAFF. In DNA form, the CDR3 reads TGTGCCAGCAGCTTAGCGGCAGTGAACACTGAAGCTTTCTTT.

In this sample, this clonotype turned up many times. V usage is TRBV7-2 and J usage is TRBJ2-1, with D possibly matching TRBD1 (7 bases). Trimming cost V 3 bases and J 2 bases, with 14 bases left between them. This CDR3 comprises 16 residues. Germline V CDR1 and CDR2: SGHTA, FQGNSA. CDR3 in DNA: TGTGCCAGCAGCTTGCGGGACAGTGTACCCTACAATGAGCAGTTCTTC. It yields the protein CASSLRDSVPYNEQFF. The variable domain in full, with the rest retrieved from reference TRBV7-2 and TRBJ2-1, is GAGVSQSPSNKVTEKGKDVELRCDPISGHTALYWYRQSLGQGLEFLIYFQGNSAPDKSGLPSDRFSAERTGGSVSTLTIQRTQQEDSAVYLCASSLRDSVPYNEQFFGPGTRLTVL.

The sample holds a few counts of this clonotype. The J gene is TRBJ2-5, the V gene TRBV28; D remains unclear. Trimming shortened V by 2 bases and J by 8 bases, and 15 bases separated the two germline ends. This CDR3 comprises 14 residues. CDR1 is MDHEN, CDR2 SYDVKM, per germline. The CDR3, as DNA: TGTGCCAGCAGTTTACAAGCCGGCCGGAGTACCCAGTACTTC. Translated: CASSLQAGRSTQYF. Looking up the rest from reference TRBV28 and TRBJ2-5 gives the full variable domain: DVKVTQSSRYLVKRTGEKVFLECVQDMDHENMFWYRQDPGLGLRLIYFSYDVKMKEKGDIPEGYSVSREKKERFSLILESASTNQTSMYLCASSLQAGRSTQYFGPGTRLLVL.

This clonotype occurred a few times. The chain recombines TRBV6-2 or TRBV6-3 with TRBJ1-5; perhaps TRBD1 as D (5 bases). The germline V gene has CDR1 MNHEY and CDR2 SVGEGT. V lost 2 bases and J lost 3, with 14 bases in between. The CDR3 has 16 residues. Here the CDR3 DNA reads TGTGCCAGCAGTTACGTCCCCTCGACAGTCAATCAGCCCCAGCATTTT. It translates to CASSYVPSTVNQPQHF.

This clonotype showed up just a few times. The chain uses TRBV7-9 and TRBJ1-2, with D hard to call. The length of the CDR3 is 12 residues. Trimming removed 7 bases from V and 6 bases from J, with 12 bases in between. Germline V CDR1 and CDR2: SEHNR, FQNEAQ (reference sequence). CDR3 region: CASTASGDGYTF. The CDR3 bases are TGTGCCAGCACCGCCTCGGGAGATGGCTACACCTTC.

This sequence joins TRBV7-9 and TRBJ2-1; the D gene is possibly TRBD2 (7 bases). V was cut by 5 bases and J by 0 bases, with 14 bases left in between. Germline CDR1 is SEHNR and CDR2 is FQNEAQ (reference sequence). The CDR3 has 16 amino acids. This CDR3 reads CASSIPGGLSYNEQFF. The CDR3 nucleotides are TGTGCCAGCAGCATACCGGGGGGCCTCTCCTACAATGAGCAGTTCTTC.

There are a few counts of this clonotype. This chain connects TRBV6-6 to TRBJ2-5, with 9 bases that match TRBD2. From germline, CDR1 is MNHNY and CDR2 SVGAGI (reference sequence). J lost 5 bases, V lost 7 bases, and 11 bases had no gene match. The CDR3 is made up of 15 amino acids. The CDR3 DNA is TGTGCCAGCACCAAACTAGCGGGCGGTCGGGAGACCCAGTACTTC. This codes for CASTKLAGGRETQYF.

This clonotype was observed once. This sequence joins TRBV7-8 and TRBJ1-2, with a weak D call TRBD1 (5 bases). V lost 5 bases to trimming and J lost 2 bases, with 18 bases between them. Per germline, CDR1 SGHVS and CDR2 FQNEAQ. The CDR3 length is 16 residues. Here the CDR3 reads CASSPSDRLPNYGYTF. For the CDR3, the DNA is TGTGCCAGCAGCCCCAGCGACAGACTCCCCAACTATGGCTACACCTTC.

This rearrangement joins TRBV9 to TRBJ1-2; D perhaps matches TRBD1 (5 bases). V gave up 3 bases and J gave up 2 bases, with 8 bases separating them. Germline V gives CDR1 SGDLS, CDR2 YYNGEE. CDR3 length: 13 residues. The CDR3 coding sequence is TGTGCCAGCAGCGCAGGGAAAAACTATGGCTACACCTTC. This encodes CASSAGKNYGYTF.

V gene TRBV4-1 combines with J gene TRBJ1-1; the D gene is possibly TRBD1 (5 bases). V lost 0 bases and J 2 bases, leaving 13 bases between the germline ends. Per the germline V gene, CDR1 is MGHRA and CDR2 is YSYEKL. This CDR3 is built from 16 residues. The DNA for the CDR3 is TGCGCCAGCAGCCAAGAGGCTGACAGTACCAACACTGAAGCTTTCTTT. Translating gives CASSQEADSTNTEAFF.

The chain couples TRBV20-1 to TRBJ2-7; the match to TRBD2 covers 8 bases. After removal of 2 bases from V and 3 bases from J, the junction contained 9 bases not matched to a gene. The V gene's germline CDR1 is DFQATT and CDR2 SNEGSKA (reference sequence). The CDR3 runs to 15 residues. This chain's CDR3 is CSARNEAGGSYEQYF. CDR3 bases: TGCAGTGCTAGAAATGAGGCGGGAGGAAGCTACGAGCAGTACTTC.

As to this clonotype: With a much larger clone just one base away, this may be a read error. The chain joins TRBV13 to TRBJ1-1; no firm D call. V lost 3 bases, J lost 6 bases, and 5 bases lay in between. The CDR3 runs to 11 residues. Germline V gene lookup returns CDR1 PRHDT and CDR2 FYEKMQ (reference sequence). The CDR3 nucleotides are TGTGCCAGCAGCTTTGACCCTGAAGCTTTCTTT. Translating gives CASSFDPEAFF.

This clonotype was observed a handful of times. In DNA form, the CDR3 reads TGTGCCACCAGCAGGGAAAGTCATCAGCCCCAGCATTTT. Translated, it gives CATSRESHQPQHF. The chain has TRBV15 and TRBJ1-5; D is unclear. The CDR3 totals 13 residues. Germline loops: CDR1 LNHNV, CDR2 YYDKDF (reference sequence). Deletions cut 3 bases from V and 5 bases from J, with 8 bases between.